The 10 T cell receptor beta chains given below trace back to one sample, sequenced in a study of neurological immune-mediated disorders. TCRdb recomputed calls from the 5' RACE reads with MiXCR, one row per CDR3 protein. Of roughly 90,000 distinct CDR3 sequences listed, under 4.5% are singletons. The sequenced sample consisted of PBMCs. The source of these receptors is a woman aged 50 to 65 with multiple sclerosis.

The sample holds many counts of this clonotype. V is TRBV5-1 and J is TRBJ1-2; maybe TRBD1 (6 bases). Looked up from germline, CDR1 is SGHRS and CDR2 is YFSETQ. This CDR3 spans 15 amino acids. Trimming removed 6 bases from V and 2 bases from J, with 17 bases in between. This CDR3 is CASNGTLAPNYGYTF. Written as DNA, the CDR3 is TGCGCCAGCAATGGGACACTGGCACCAAACTATGGCTACACCTTC.

This clonotype was observed many times. This chain uses TRBV29-1 with TRBJ2-1; D is ambiguous. V was shortened by 0 bases and J by 2 bases, with 17 bases between the two germline ends. Per the germline V gene, CDR1 is SQVTM and CDR2 is ANQGSEA. CDR3 length equals 17 residues. CDR3 DNA: TGCAGCGTTGAAGATTGGCGTCAGGCCCCTACCTACAATGAGCAGTTCTTC. Translation gives CSVEDWRQAPTYNEQFF.

Ten or more counts support this clonotype. The CDR3 DNA reads TGCAGTGCTAGGCTATTATCGATAGGACCCCTCCACTTT. This codes for CSARLLSIGPLHF. The chain employs TRBV20-1 and TRBJ1-6; no clear D gene. Per the germline V gene, CDR1 is DFQATT and CDR2 is SNEGSKA (reference sequence). V was cut by 3 bases and J by 12 bases, with 15 bases left in between. The CDR3 consists of 13 residues.

This clonotype was recorded at least ten times. The V call is TRBV3-1, the J call TRBJ1-3; D call uncertain. Germline V lookup: CDR1 LGHDT, CDR2 YNNKEL (reference sequence). V was cut by 4 bases and J by 0 bases, with 10 bases left in between. The CDR3 consists of 15 residues. The CDR3, as DNA: TGTGCCAGCAGCCTCAACACGTTCTCTGGAAACACCATATATTTT. Its translation is CASSLNTFSGNTIYF.

There are many counts of this clonotype. The V gene is TRBV20-1, the J gene TRBJ2-1; TRBD2 is a possible D gene (5 bases). Trimming took off 6 bases at V and 3 bases at J, with 12 bases between the two ends. CDR3 length: 13 residues. Germline CDR1 reads DFQATT; CDR2 reads SNEGSKA (reference sequence). CDR3 nucleotide sequence: TGCAGTGCCCCACGGAGGAACTACAATGAGCAGTTCTTC. This codes for CSAPRRNYNEQFF.

On this clonotype itself: This may be a read error: a much more frequent sequence differs by one nucleotide. V gene TRBV7-2 combines with J gene TRBJ2-7; 7 bases agree with TRBD2. Germline trimming cut 5 bases from V and 0 bases from J; bases unmatched to any gene: 7. There are 15 residues in the CDR3. Germline assignment: CDR1 SGHTA and CDR2 FQGNSA. The CDR3 region is CASSHGTTPSYEQYF. CDR3 coding DNA: TGTGCCAGCAGCCACGGGACTACCCCCTCCTACGAGCAGTACTTC.

This clonotype was recorded at least ten times. V gene TRBV7-8 combines with J gene TRBJ1-2; D is ambiguous. Deletions cut 2 bases from V and 0 bases from J, with 10 bases between. The CDR3 is made up of 15 amino acids. Germline V gene lookup returns CDR1 SGHVS and CDR2 FQNEAQ. DNA for the CDR3: TGTGCCAGCAGCTTAATGGTCAGCACTAACTATGGCTACACCTTC. It translates to CASSLMVSTNYGYTF.

This clonotype was found many times. The rearrangement links TRBV5-1 to TRBJ2-2; D not resolved. From germline, CDR1 is SGHRS and CDR2 YFSETQ. The V end lost 4 bases, the J end lost 1 base, and 2 bases lay between the germline ends. The CDR3 is 12 amino acids. The CDR3 nucleotides read TGCGCCAGCAGCATGAACACCGGGGAGCTGTTTTTT. Its protein is CASSMNTGELFF.

Many counts were recorded for this clonotype. This chain links TRBV5-6 with TRBJ2-3, with D unresolved. This CDR3 contains 14 residues. Germline V gives CDR1 SGHDT, CDR2 YYEEEE. V lost 4 bases and J lost 1, with 10 bases in between. This chain's CDR3 is CASSLRMGTDTQYF. CDR3 DNA: TGTGCCAGCAGCCTAAGGATGGGCACAGATACGCAGTATTTT.

This clonotype was found many times. This sequence joins TRBV5-1 and TRBJ2-2; TRBD1 agrees at 10 bases. Germline V gene sequence: CDR1 SGHRS, CDR2 YFSETQ. V dropped 5 bases and J dropped 6; count of bases not matched to a gene: 10. The CDR3 length is 16 residues. The CDR3 coding sequence is TGCGCCAGCAGGTATCTGACAGGGGGCGTTCCCGGGGAGCTGTTTTTT. It encodes CASRYLTGGVPGELFF.